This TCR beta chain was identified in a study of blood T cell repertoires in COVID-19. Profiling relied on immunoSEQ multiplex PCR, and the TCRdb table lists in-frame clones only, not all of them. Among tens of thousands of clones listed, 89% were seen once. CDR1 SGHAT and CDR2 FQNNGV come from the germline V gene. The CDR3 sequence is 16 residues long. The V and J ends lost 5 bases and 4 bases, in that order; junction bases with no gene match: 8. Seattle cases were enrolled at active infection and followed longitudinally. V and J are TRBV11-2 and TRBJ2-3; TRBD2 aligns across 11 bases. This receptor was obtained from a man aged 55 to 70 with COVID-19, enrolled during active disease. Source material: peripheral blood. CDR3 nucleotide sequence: TGTGCCAGCAGCGCTACTAGCGGGAGTGGCGCAGATACGCAGTATTTT. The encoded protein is CASSATSGSGADTQYF.